The TCR beta chain under discussion was sequenced for a study of T cell responses to AZD1222 COVID-19 vaccine (dated by TCRdb to the early 2020s). Study-wide context: AZD1222 recipients given second doses at about 4 weeks or at about 12 weeks were pooled, since spike-specific TCR depth and breadth were not found to differ between the two schedules. A total of just over 230 trial participants underwent TCR sequencing, of whom about 210 received two doses of AZD1222 and some 26 received two doses of the MenACWY control vaccine. Trial participants were enrolled into age subgroups of 18-55, 56-69 and 70-plus years, which contained roughly 140, 27 and 60 TCR-sequenced participants, respectively. What the work shows at the level of the full study, not this receptor alone: CD4 TCRs associated with the vaccine covered the entire spike protein, and the dominant responses were in regions 160-218 and 743-854. After two AZD1222 doses, spike-specific TCR breadth and depth were significantly higher than at day 0 and than in MenACWY recipients. Conclusions about previously exposed vaccinees were limited because only six AZD1222 recipients were SARS-CoV-2 seropositive at baseline. Reportedly, close to half of the unique spike-specific TCRs recognized epitopes lying outside the regions that are mutated in the B.1.351 and B.1.1.7 variants. Because no samples from the day 14 peak response were available, repertoires could be characterized only after the peak T cell response. The 56-69-year group was small, and its depth increase did not reach significance, likely because of low power. Participants were mostly white British, with more females than males. The authors suggested clonal diversity may have been underestimated.

Turning to this clone: Its recognized antigen is unknown. No quality values exist for individual bases; no much larger clone is one base distant.

From a lookup of the germline V gene, CDR1 and CDR2 are MDHEN and SYDVKM. Counted from cysteine to phenylalanine, this CDR3 has 12 amino acids. Only CDR3 DNA is held: 36 bases, read in frame from base 1. V and J lose 4 bases and 4 bases, and a span of 5 bases separates them. What the time point label conveys for this sample: baseline before first vaccination. The vaccinee samples were drawn from two UK trials, COV001 and COV002, one of which was a single-blind randomized controlled phase 2/3 trial testing AZD1222 (ChAdOx1 nCoV-19) in healthy adults. For TCRbeta chain sequencing, PBMC samples were collected from trial participants at day 0 and at day 28 after the second dose. The CDR3 regions of human TCRbeta chains were subjected to immunosequencing. The paper's processing steps were these. TCRs in the repertoires were matched against a reference library of SARS-CoV-2-specific TCRs that had been generated with the MIRA antigen-specificity platform. Breadth meant the fraction of unique TCRs that were SARS-CoV-2-associated, whereas depth meant the fraction of total T cells that were SARS-CoV-2-associated. Using the MIRA data, each spike-specific TCR was mapped to the spike region that the TCR reacts to and placed in a CD4 or CD8 class. Log10-transformed breadth and depth values were compared by one-way ANOVA with Sidak's multiple comparisons tests. TCRdb holds this immuneACCESS table with in-frame rearrangements only. Some clones are missing; in checked studies, unresolved V genes explain under half, and the rest has no known cause. The V and J calls and clone size come from that table; D and trimming were worked out from the DNA. The sample contains over 150,000 clones, more than 90% of them found a single time. Of the sample, under 20% falls within the top ten clones.

The rearranged segments are TRBV28 and TRBJ1-5, with the D gene not confidently named. The receptor's source is an adult in good health. The specimen comprised peripheral blood, sampled on day 0 of AZD1222 vaccination. The DNA is as follows: TGTGCCAGCAGTTCCACAAATCAGCCCCAGCATTTT. Translated, it reads CASSSTNQPQHF.